The 3 T cell receptor beta chains reported below all come from one sample, sequenced in a study of blood T cells in healthy people across ages. It was with a sample-barcoded 5' primer and a J-beta primer mix that a second PCR of roughly 7 to 12 cycles was run. TCRdb used MiXCR to reprocess the 5' RACE reads, holding one entry per CDR3 protein. The profile shows about 1,800,000 distinct CDR3 sequences, approximately 28% of them singletons. The sequencing input was blood. The source is a woman aged 25 to 39 in good health.

There are many counts of this clonotype. The chain employs TRBV6-1 and TRBJ1-5; D call uncertain. Trimming cost V 4 bases and J 1 base, with 8 bases left between them. The CDR3 is 14 amino acids. Germline CDR1 MNHNS, CDR2 SASEGT. The CDR3 reads CASSAEVSNQPQHF. The CDR3 DNA sequence: TGTGCCAGCAGTGCTGAGGTGAGCAATCAGCCCCAGCATTTT.

The rearrangement joins TRBV5-5 to TRBJ1-5; 8 nucleotides line up with TRBD1. The CDR3 spans 15 residues. Trimming removed 4 bases from V and 8 bases from J; junction bases left unmatched: 11. Germline lookup yields CDR1 SGHKS and CDR2 YYEKEE (reference sequence). The CDR3 coding sequence is TGTGCCAGCAGCCTCGGAAACCCGACAGGGGAGCCCCAGCATTTT. It codes for CASSLGNPTGEPQHF.

The chain joins TRBV5-1 to TRBJ1-5; TRBD1 is a possible D gene (5 bases). This CDR3 is built from 15 residues. V lost 4 bases to trimming and J lost 7 bases, with 18 bases between them. Germline V lookup: CDR1 SGHRS, CDR2 YFSETQ. CDR3 nucleotides: TGCGCCAGCAGCCCAATGGGGGGGAAGGGACAGCCCCAGCATTTT. Translating gives CASSPMGGKGQPQHF.